This TCR beta chain was identified during a study of blood T cell repertoires in COVID-19. For the study at large: Sample material is recorded as cDNA or gDNA derived from T cells, B-cell-depleted T cells, or PBMCs.

The CDR3 is 14 residues long. Trimming cost V 5 bases and J 0 bases, with 10 bases left between them. Per germline, CDR1 KGHSY and CDR2 FQNENV. Participant age was about 18 to 89 years, and participants resided in about 25 US areas. Participant-reported clinical history was the basis for cohort assignment. Per the authors' pipeline: Scientists estimated how many nucleated cells there were by amplifying reference gene primers. Profiled with immunoSEQ multiplex PCR; TCRdb holds only in-frame clones, not every one. V and J calls and clone size follow that table, whereas D and trimming were derived from the DNA. The repertoire holds around 450,000 clones, with 70% to 90% as singletons.

V and J are TRBV16 and TRBJ1-1; D perhaps matches TRBD1 (6 bases). The sequenced material came from PBMCs or T cells enriched from blood (not recorded which). This sequence was found in a woman between 18 and 29 years old with acute COVID-19. The CDR3 sequence is CASSGQRLNTEAFF. The CDR3 DNA sequence: TGTGCCAGCAGCGGACAGAGATTGAACACTGAAGCTTTCTTT.